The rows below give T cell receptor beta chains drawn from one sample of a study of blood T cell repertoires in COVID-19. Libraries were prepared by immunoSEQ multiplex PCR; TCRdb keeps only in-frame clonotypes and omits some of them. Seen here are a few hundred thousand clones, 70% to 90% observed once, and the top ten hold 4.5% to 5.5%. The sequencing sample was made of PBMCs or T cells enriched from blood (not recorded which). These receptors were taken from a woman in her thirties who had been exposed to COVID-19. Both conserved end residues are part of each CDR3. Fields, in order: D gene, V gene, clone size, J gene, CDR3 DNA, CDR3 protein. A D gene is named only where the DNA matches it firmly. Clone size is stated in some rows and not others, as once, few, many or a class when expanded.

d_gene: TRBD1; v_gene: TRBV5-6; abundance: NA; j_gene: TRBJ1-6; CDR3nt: TGTGCCAGCACAGGACAGGGGAGAAATTCACCCCTCCACTTT; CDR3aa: CASTGQGRNSPLHF
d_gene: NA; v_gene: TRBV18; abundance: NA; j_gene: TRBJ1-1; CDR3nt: TGTGCCAGCTCACCAGTCCAGGGGAGCACTGAAGCTTTCTTT; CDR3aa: CASSPVQGSTEAFF
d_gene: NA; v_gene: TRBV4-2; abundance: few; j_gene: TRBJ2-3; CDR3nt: TGTGCCAGCAGCCAAGATACGACAGTGAGCACAGATACGCAGTATTTT; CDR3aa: CASSQDTTVSTDTQYF
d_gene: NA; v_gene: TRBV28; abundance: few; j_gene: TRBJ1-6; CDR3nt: TGTGCCAGCAGTTTAGAGCAGGGCGTATATAATTCACCCCTCCACTTT; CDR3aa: CASSLEQGVYNSPLHF
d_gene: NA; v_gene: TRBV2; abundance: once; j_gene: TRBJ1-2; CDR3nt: TGTGCCAGCTTCCCCCGGGAGCTACAGTTTCGATCTAACTATGGCTACACCTTC; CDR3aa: CASFPRELQFRSNYGYTF
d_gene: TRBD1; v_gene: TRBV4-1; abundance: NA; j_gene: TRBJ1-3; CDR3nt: TGCGCCAGCAGCCGGAACGACAGGGAAGGAAACACCATATATTTT; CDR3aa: CASSRNDREGNTIYF
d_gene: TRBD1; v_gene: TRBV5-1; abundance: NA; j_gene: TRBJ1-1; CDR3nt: TGCGCCAGCAGCTTGACAGGGGGCACTGAAGCTTTCTTT; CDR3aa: CASSLTGGTEAFF
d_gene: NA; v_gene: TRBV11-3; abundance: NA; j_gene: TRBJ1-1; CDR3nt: TGTGCCAGCAGCTTAGATTTTGGACAGGAAGCTTTCTTT; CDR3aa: CASSLDFGQEAFF
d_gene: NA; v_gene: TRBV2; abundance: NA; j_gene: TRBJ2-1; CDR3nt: TGTGCCAGCAGTGAAACCATGGACAGCCTCGAATACAATGAGCAGTTCTTC; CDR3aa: CASSETMDSLEYNEQFF
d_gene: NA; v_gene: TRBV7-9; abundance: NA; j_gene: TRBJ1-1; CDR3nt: TGTGCCAGCAGCCCCTTGGGGGCGGGGGCCATGAACACTGAAGCTTTCTTT; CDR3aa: CASSPLGAGAMNTEAFF
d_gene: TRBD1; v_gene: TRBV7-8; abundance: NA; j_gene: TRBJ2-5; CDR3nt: TGTGCCAGCAGCTTAGGGAGCTACAGGGGGTTAAGAGAGACCCAGTACTTC; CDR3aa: CASSLGSYRGLRETQYF
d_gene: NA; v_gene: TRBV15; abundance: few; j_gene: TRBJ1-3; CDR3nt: TGTGCCACCAGCAGAGATGGGGGCCTCTCTGGAAACACCATATATTTT; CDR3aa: CATSRDGGLSGNTIYF
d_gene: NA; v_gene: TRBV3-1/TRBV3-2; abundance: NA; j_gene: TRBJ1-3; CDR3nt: TGTGCCAGCAGCCTAGATCACACTGGAAACACCATATATTTT; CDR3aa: CASSLDHTGNTIYF
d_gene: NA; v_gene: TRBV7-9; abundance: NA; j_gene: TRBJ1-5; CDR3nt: TGTGCCAGCAGCTCCTCCGCCTACAGGAGCAATCAGCCCCAGCATTTT; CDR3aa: CASSSSAYRSNQPQHF
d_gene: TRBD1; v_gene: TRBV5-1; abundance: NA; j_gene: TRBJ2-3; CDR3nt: TGCGCCAGCAACAGTATCGCAGGGGGAGGCACAGATACGCAGTATTTT; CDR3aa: CASNSIAGGGTDTQYF
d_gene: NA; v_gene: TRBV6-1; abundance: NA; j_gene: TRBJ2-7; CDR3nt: TGTGCCAGCAGTGAAGCAGGGCGGGGGCCCTACGAGCAGTACTTC; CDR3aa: CASSEAGRGPYEQYF
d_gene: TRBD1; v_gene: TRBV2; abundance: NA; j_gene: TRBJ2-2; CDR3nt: TGTGCCAGCAGTGAAAACAGGGGGGCCGGGGAGCTGTTTTTT; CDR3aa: CASSENRGAGELFF
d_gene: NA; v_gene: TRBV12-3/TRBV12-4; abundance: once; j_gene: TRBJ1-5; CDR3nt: TGTGCCAGCAGTCCGGGAGGTCCGCCCCAGCATTTT; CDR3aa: CASSPGGPPQHF
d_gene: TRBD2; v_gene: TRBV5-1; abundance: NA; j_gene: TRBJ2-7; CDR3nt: TGCGCCAGCGGGGTCGATAGCGGGGGAAACTACGAGCAGTACTTC; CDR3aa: CASGVDSGGNYEQYF
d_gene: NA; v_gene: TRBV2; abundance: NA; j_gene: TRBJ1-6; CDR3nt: TGTGCCAGCAGTGGAACAGGCTATAATTCACCCCTCCACTTT; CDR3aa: CASSGTGYNSPLHF
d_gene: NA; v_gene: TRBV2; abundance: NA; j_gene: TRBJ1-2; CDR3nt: TGTGCCAGCAGCGGCGGGGGGTATGGCTACACCTTC; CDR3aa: CASSGGGYGYTF
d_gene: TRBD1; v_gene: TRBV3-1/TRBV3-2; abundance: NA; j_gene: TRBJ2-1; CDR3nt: TGTGCCAGCAGCCAGGACAGGGTGACTGAGCAGTTCTTC; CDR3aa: CASSQDRVTEQFF
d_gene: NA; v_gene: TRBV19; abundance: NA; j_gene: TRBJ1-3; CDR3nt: TGTGCCAGTAGTATAGAGGACAGTCACTCTGGAAACACCATATATTTT; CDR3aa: CASSIEDSHSGNTIYF
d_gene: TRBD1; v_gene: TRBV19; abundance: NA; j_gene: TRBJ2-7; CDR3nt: TGTGCCAGTAGCATCGAGGGACAGGGTTTCTACGAGCAGTACTTC; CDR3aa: CASSIEGQGFYEQYF
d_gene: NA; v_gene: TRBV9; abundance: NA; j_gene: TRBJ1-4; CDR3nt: TGTGCCAGCGGCGGCGGAACTAATGAAAAACTGTTTTTT; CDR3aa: CASGGGTNEKLFF
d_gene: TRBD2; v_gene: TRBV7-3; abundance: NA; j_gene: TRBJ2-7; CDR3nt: TGTGCCAGCAGCTTAAGCGGGGGGGCCGGGTACGAGCAGTACTTC; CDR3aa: CASSLSGGAGYEQYF
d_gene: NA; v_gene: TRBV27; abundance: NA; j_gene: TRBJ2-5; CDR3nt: TGTGCCAGCAGACCTTATCTAGGAGTCCAAGAGACCCAGTACTTC; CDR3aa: CASRPYLGVQETQYF
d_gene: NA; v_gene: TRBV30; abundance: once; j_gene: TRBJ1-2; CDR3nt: TGTGCCTGGAGTCGGACAGTGGGCTACACCTTC; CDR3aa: CAWSRTVGYTF
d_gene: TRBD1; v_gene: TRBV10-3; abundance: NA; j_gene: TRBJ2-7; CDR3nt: TGTGCCATCAGTCAAGGGACAGGGCGTCACGAGCAGTACTTC; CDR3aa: CAISQGTGRHEQYF
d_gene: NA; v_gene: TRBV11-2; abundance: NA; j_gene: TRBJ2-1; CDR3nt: TGTGCCAGCAGCTTTATACAGGGCGGAGGAGAGCAGTTCTTC; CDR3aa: CASSFIQGGGEQFF
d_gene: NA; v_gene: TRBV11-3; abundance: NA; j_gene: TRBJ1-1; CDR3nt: TGTGCCAGCAGCTTGAGGGGGACGGAAGCTTTCTTT; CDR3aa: CASSLRGTEAFF
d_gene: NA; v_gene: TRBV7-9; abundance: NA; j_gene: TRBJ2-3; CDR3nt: TGTGCCAGCAGCTCACAGGCTAGCACAGATACGCAGTATTTT; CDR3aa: CASSSQASTDTQYF
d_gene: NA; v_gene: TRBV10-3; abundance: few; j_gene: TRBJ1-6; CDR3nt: TGTGCCATCAGTGAACGGTATAATTCACCCCTCCACTTT; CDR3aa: CAISERYNSPLHF
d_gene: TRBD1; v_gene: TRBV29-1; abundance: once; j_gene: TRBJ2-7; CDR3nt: TGCAGCGTTGAAGAGGTGGGGGGACAGGGAGGGACAGCCTCCTACGAGCAGTACTTC; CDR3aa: CSVEEVGGQGGTASYEQYF
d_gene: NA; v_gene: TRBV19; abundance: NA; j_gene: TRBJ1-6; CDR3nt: TGTGCCAGTTCAAACCGGGAATATAATTCACCCCTCCACTTT; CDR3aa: CASSNREYNSPLHF
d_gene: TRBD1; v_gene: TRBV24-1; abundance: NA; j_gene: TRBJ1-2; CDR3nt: TGTGCCACCTCTCCGACAGGGGGGAACTATGGCTACACCTTC; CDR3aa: CATSPTGGNYGYTF
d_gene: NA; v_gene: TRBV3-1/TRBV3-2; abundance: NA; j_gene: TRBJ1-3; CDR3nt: TGTGCCAGCAGCCGACAGACCGGCTCTGGAAACACCATATATTTT; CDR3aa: CASSRQTGSGNTIYF
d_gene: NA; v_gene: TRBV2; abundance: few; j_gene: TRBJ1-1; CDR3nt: TGTGCCAGCAGTGTTGGCAGGGTCGCTTTCTTT; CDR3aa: CASSVGRVAFF
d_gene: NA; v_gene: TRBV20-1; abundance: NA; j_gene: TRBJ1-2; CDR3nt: TGCAGTGCTAGTCAGGGAGGTGGCTATGGCTACACCTTC; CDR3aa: CSASQGGGYGYTF
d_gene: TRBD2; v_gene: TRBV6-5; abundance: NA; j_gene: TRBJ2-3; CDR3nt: TGTGCCAGCCGGCTAGCGGGGGTGCGCACAGATACGCAGTATTTT; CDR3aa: CASRLAGVRTDTQYF
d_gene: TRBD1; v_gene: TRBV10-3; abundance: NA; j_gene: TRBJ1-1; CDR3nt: TGTGCCATCAGCGGACAGGGAGGGAACACTGAAGCTTTCTTT; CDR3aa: CAISGQGGNTEAFF
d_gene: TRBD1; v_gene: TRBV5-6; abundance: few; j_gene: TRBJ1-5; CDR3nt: TGTGCCAGCAGCTATGGACAGGGGGGACGTCCCCAGCATTTT; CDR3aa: CASSYGQGGRPQHF
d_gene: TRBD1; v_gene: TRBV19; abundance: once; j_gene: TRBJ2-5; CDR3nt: TGTGCCAGTAGTCCCGACAGGGAAGAGACCCAGTACTTC; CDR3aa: CASSPDREETQYF
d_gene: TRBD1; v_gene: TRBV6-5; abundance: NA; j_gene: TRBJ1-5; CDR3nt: TGTGCCAGCAGTCGCAACAGGGGGCTGGGTCAGCCCCAGCATTTT; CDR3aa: CASSRNRGLGQPQHF
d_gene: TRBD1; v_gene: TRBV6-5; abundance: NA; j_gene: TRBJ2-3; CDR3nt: TGTGCCAGCCGGACAGGGGGCCTAGATACGCAGTATTTT; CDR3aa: CASRTGGLDTQYF
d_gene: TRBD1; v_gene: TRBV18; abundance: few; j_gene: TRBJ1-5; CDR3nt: TGTGCCAGCTCCGGGACAGGGGGCACCCAGCCCCAGCATTTT; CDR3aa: CASSGTGGTQPQHF
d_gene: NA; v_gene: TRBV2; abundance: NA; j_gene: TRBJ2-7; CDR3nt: TGTGCCAGCAGGATGAGGTCCAGCTCCTACGAGCAGTACTTC; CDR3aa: CASRMRSSSYEQYF
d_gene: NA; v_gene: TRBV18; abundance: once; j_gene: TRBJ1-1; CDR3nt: TGTGCCAGCTCTGAGGCCACTGAAGCTTTCTTT; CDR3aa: CASSEATEAFF
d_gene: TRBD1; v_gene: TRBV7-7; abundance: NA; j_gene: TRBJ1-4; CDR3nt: TGTGCCAGCAGCTCCGGACAGGGGTCTAATGAAAAACTGTTTTTT; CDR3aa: CASSSGQGSNEKLFF
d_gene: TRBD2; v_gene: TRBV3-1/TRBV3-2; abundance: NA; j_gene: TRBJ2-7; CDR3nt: TGTGCCAGCAGCCGGGAGGGAACCGGCTCCTACGAGCAGTACTTC; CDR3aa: CASSREGTGSYEQYF
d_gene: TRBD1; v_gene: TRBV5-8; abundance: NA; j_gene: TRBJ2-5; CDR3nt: TGTGCCAGCAGCCCACATCAGGGGGCCGAGACCCAGTACTTC; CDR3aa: CASSPHQGAETQYF
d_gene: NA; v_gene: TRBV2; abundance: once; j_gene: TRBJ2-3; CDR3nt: TGTGCCAGCAGGGATCTAGCTGTAGGCACAGATACGCAGTATTTT; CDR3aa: CASRDLAVGTDTQYF
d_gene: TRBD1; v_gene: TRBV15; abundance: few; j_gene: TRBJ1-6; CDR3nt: TGTGCCACCAGCAGAGATAACAGGGGGGATTCACCCCTCCACTTT; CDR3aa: CATSRDNRGDSPLHF
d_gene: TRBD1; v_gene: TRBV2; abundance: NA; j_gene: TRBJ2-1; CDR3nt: TGTGCCAGCAGTGGGACAGGGGGATACGGCAATGAGCAGTTCTTC; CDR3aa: CASSGTGGYGNEQFF
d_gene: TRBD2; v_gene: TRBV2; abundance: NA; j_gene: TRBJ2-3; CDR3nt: TGTGCCAGCAGCAGAGGTGGAGGGACTAGGGGACTAGCGGGGGATACAGATACGCAGTATTTT; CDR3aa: CASSRGGGTRGLAGDTDTQYF
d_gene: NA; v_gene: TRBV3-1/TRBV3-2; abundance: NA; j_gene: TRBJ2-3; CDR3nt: TGTGCCAGCAGCCAAGGCGGGGGCACAGATACGCAGTATTTT; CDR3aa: CASSQGGGTDTQYF
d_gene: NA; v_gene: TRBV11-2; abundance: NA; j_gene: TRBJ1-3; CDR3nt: TGTGCCAGCAGCCTAGGGAGTTTGGCTTTTGGAAACACCATATATTTT; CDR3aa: CASSLGSLAFGNTIYF
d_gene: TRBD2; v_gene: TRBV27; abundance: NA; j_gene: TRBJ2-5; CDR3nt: TGTGCCAGCACCCTAACGTGGGGGGGTCAAGAGACCCAGTACTTC; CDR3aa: CASTLTWGGQETQYF
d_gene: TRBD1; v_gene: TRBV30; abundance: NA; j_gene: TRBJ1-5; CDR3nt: TGTGCCTGGAGTCCCCTGGACAGGGTAAATCAGCCCCAGCATTTT; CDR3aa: CAWSPLDRVNQPQHF